This TCR beta chain was sequenced in a study of blood T cells in healthy people across ages. Study conclusions and caveats: Researchers said unsorted PBMCs prevented a conclusive naive versus antigen-experienced comparison. TCR beta diversity tracked closely with naive T cell percentage. Estimates of total diversity, which came from one million sequenced T cells, were considered to be underestimates.

The second PCR ran 7 to 11 cycles with a sample-barcoded 5' primer and J-beta primers. Each CDR3 protein gets one entry after TCRdb re-called the 5' RACE reads with MiXCR. The sample yields a few hundred thousand distinct CDR3 sequences, approximately 51% seen once. The J segment lost 4 bases and the V segment lost 7 bases, leaving 3 bases of the junction unmatched. The germline V gene has CDR1 SGHAT and CDR2 FQNNGV. This CDR3 has 14 residues. This clonotype was picked up many times. The antigen remains unidentified. Material: blood. This clonotype was sampled from a man between 60 and 75 years old in good health. The chain links TRBV11-2 to TRBJ2-1, with 11 bases that match TRBD2. CDR3 in DNA: TGTGCCAGCACCCGACTAGCGGGGTACAATGAGCAGTTCTTC. The encoded protein is CASTRLAGYNEQFF.